Detailed here is one T cell receptor (beta chain). The sample comes from a study of blood T cell repertoires in COVID-19. Some clones are missing from TCRdb's copy, which holds only in-frame ones; the method was immunoSEQ multiplex PCR. The table includes 90,000 to 100,000 clones, 70% to 90% detected once. Between the trimmed V and J ends, which lost 5 bases and 0 bases, there was a span of 7 bases. The length of the CDR3 is 13 residues. Germline V CDR1 and CDR2: LNHDA, SQIVND (reference sequence). This TCR derives from a human donor in a cohort sampled during active COVID-19. The sequencing input was peripheral blood. This rearrangement joins TRBV19 to TRBJ1-1, with D hard to call. The CDR3 DNA reads TGTGCCAGTAGTCCCCGGGTGAACACTGAAGCTTTCTTT. This encodes CASSPRVNTEAFF.